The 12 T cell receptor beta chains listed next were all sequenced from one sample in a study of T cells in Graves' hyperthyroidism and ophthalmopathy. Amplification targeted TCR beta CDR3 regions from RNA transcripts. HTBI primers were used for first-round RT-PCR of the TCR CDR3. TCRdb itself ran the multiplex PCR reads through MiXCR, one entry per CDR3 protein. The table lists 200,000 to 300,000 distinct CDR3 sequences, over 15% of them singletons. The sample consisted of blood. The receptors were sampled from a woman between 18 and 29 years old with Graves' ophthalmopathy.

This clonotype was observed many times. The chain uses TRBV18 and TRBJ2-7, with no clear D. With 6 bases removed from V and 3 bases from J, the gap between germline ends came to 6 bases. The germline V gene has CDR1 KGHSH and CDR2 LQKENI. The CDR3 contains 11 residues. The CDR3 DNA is TGTGCCAGCTCGCCCGACTACGAGCAGTACTTC. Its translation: CASSPDYEQYF. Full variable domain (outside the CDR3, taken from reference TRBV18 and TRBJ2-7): NAGVMQNPRHLVRRRGQEARLRCSPMKGHSHVYWYRQLPEEGLKFMVYLQKENIIDESGMPKERFSAEFPKEGPSILRIQQVVRGDSAAYFCASSPDYEQYFGPGTRLTVT.

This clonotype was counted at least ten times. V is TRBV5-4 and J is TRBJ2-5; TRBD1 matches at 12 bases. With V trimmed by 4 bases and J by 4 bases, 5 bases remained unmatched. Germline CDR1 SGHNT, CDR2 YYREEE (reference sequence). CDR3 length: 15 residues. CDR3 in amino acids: CASSRGQGATETQYF. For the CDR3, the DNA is TGTGCCAGCAGCAGGGGACAGGGGGCCACAGAGACCCAGTACTTC.

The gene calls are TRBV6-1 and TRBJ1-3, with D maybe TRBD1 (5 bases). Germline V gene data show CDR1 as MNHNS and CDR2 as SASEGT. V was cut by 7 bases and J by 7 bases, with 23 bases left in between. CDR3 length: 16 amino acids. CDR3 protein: CASINRVREGVNTIYF. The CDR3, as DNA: TGTGCCAGCATCAATAGGGTCAGGGAGGGAGTCAACACCATATATTTT.

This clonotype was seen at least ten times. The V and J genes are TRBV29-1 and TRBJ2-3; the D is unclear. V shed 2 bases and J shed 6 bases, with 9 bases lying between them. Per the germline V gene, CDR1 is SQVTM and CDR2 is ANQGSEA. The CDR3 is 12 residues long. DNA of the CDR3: TGCAGCGTTGAAAGGTTACCCGATACGCAGTATTTT. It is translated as CSVERLPDTQYF.

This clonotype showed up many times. CDR3 in DNA: TGTGCCACCAGCAGAGAGGCTAGCGGGACTGAGCAGTTCTTC. Protein: CATSREASGTEQFF. The V and J genes are TRBV15 and TRBJ2-1, with TRBD2 matching over 9 bases. This CDR3 comprises 14 residues. Looked up from germline, CDR1 is LNHNV and CDR2 is YYDKDF (reference sequence). With 0 bases clipped from V and 9 bases from J, the junction kept 3 bases outside the gene matches.

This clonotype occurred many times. The CDR3 is CASSPNEFQETQYF. The CDR3 bases are TGTGCCAGCTCACCAAACGAATTTCAAGAGACCCAGTACTTC. The chain has TRBV18 and TRBJ2-5; D is uncertain. Per the germline V gene, CDR1 is KGHSH and CDR2 is LQKENI. The CDR3 sequence is 14 residues long. The V end was cut by 2 bases, the J end by 2 bases, with 9 bases between.

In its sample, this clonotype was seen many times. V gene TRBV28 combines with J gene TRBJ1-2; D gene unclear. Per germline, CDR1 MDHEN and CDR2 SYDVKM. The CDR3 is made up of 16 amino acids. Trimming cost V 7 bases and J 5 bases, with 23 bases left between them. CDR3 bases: TGTGCCAGCACCGATCCCTCACGAGAATCCGGATATGGCTACACCTTC. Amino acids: CASTDPSRESGYGYTF.

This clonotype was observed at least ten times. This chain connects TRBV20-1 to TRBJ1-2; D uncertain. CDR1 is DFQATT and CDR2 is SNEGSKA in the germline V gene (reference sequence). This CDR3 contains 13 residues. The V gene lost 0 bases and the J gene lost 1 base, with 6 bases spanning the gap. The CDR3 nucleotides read TGCAGTGCTAGAGACCGCTATAACTATGGCTACACCTTC. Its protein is CSARDRYNYGYTF.

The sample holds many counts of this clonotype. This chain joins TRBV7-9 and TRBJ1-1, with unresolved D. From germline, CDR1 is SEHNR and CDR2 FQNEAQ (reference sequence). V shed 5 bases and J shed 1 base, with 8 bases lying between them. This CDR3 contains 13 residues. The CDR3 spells CASSLSENTEAFF. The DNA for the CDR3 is TGTGCCAGCAGCCTATCAGAGAACACTGAAGCTTTCTTT.

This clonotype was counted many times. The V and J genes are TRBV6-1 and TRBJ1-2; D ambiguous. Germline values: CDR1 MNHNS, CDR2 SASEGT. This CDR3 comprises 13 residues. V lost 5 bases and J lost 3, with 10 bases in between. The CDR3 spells CASSYLADYGYTF. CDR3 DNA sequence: TGTGCCAGCAGTTACCTGGCGGACTATGGCTACACCTTC.

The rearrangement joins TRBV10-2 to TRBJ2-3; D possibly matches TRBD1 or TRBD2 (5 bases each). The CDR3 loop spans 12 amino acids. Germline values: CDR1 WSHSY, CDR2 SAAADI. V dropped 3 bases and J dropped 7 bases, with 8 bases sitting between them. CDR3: CASSDEGYTQYF. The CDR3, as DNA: TGCGCCAGCAGTGATGAGGGGTATACGCAGTATTTT.

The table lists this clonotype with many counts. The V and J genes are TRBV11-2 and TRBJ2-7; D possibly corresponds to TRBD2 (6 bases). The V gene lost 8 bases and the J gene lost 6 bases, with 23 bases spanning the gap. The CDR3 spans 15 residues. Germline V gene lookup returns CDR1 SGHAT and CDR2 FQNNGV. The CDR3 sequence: CASGTYREPSGEQYF. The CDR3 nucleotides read TGTGCCAGCGGTACATACCGGGAGCCAAGCGGCGAGCAGTACTTC.